This entry describes one TCR beta chain. Its antigen is not identified. Donors came from a validation cohort of about 120 subjects, distinct from the first 666-subject cohort. The data belong to a study of cytomegalovirus exposure and HLA in healthy donors. The ends were cut back, 5 bases at V and 2 bases at J, with 12 bases in the middle. Germline V gene data show CDR1 as MDHEN and CDR2 as SYDVKM. This CDR3 has 14 amino acids. Study-level points and caveats: Overall, approximately 150 TCR beta chains were annotated as cytomegalovirus-associated. One later analysis, an examination of the 100 to 150 validation repertoires, found that first-cohort TCR clusters tended to co-occur in them. TCR sequences were mostly rare, though some public TCRs occurred in many donors.

The data were produced by immunoSEQ multiplex PCR, yet TCRdb's version contains in-frame clones alone and is incomplete. Among about 110,000 clones listed, about nine tenths were seen once. The sample consisted of PBMCs. V usage is TRBV28 and J usage is TRBJ1-1; D is possibly TRBD1 (5 bases). This sequence originates from a woman younger than 35 in good health and CMV-seronegative. CDR3 DNA sequence: TGTGCCAGCAGTCCAGGACAATCCAACACTGAAGCTTTCTTT. Translating it yields CASSPGQSNTEAFF.